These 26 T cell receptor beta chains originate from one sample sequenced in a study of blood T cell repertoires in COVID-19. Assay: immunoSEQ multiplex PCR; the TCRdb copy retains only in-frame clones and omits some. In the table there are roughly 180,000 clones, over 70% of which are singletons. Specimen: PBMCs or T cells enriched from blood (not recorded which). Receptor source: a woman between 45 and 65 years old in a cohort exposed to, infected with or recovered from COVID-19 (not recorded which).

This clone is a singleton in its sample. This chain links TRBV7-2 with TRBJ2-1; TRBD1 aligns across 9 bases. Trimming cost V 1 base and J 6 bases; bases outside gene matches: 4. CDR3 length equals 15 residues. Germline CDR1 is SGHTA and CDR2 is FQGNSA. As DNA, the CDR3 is TGTGCCAGCAGCTTAGTTGGGACAGGGATCAATGAGCAGTTCTTC. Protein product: CASSLVGTGINEQFF.

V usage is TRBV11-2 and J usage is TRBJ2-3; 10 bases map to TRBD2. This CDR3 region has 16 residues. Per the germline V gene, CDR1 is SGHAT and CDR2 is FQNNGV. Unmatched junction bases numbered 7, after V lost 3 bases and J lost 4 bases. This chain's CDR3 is CASSFPAGGPADTQYF. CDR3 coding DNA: TGTGCCAGCAGCTTTCCAGCGGGAGGGCCTGCAGATACGCAGTATTTT.

The CDR3 DNA is TGCAGCGCGAGCTGGGGGCTTCGGGAAAAACTGTTTTTT. It translates to CSASWGLREKLFF. The chain couples TRBV29-1 to TRBJ1-4, with a weak D call TRBD1 (6 bases). The CDR3 totals 13 residues. V shed 7 bases and J shed 8 bases, with 17 bases lying between them. In germline, CDR1 is SQVTM, CDR2 ANQGSEA.

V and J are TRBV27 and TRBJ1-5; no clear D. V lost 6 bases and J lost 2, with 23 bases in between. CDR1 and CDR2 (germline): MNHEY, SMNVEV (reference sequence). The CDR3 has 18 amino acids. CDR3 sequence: CASSPDYSTETGNQPQHF. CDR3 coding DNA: TGTGCCAGCAGCCCAGACTATTCAACAGAGACGGGCAATCAGCCCCAGCATTTT.

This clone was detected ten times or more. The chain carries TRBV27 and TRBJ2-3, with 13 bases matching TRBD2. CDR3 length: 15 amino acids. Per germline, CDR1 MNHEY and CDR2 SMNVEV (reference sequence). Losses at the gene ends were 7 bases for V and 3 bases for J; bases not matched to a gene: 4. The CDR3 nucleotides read TGTGCCAGCAACCCACTAGCGGGAGGGACAGATACGCAGTATTTT. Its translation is CASNPLAGGTDTQYF.

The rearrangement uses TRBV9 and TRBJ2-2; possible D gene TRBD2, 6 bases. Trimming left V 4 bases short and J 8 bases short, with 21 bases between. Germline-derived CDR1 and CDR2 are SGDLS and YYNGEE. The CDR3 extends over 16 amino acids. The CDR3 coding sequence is TGTGCCAGCAGCTATCGGCCACGACTAGAGGAAGGGGAGCTGTTTTTT. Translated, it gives CASSYRPRLEEGELFF.

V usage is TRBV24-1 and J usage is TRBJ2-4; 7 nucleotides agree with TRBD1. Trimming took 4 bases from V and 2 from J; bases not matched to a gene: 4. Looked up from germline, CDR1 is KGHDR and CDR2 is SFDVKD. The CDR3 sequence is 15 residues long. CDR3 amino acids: CATSEKGASKNIQYF. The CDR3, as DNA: TGTGCCACCAGTGAAAAGGGGGCGTCCAAAAACATTCAGTACTTC.

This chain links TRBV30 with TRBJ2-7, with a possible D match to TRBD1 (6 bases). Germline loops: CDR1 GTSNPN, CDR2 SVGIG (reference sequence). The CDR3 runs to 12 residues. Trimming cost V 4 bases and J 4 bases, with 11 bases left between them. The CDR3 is CAWTQGNYEQYF. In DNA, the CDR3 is TGTGCCTGGACACAGGGTAATTACGAGCAGTACTTC.

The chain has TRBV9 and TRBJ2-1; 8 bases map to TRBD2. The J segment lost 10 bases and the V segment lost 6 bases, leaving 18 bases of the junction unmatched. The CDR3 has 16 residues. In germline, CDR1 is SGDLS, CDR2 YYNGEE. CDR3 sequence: CASTGGPLAGSYEQFF. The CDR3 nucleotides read TGTGCCAGCACCGGGGGGCCGTTAGCGGGGAGCTACGAGCAGTTCTTC.

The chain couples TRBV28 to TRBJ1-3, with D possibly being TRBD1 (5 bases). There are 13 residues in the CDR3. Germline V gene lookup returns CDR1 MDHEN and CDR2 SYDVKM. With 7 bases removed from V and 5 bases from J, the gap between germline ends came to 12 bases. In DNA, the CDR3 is TGTGCCAGCACCCCGGTGGACAGAAACACCATATATTTT. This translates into CASTPVDRNTIYF. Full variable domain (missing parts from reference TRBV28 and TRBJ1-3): DVKVTQSSRYLVKRTGEKVFLECVQDMDHENMFWYRQDPGLGLRLIYFSYDVKMKEKGDIPEGYSVSREKKERFSLILESASTNQTSMYLCASTPVDRNTIYFGEGSWLTVV.

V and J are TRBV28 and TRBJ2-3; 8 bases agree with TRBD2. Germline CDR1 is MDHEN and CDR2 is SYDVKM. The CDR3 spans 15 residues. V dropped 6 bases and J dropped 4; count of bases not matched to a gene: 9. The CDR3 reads CASSPSGSMADTQYF. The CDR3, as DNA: TGTGCCAGCAGCCCCAGCGGGAGTATGGCAGATACGCAGTATTTT.

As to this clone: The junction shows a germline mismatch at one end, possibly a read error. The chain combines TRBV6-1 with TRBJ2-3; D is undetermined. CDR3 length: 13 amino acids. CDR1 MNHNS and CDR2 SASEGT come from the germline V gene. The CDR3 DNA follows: TGTGCCAGCACTGAATCGAGTCGAGATACGCAGTATTTT. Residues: CASTESSRDTQYF.

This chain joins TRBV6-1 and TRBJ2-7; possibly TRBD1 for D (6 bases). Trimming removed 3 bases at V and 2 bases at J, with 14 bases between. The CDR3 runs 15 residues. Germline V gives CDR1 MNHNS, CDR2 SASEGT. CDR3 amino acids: CASSDAGTRAYEQYF. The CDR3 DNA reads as TGTGCCAGCAGTGATGCCGGGACAAGAGCCTACGAGCAGTACTTC.

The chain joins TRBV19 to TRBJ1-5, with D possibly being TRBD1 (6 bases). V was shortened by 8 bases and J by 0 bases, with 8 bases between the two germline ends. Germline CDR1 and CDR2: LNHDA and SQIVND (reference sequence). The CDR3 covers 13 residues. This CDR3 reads CASAGVSNQPQHF. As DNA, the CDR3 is TGTGCCAGTGCAGGGGTTAGCAATCAGCCCCAGCATTTT.

CDR3 bases: TGTGCCAGCAGTCAACAGGGGAGAGGGAATCAGCCCCAGCATTTT. Protein product: CASSQQGRGNQPQHF. The chain links TRBV6-2 or TRBV6-3 to TRBJ1-5; 7 bases are shared with TRBD1. V was pared by 5 bases and J by 4 bases, with 8 bases of the junction left unmatched. CDR1 is MNHEY, CDR2 SVGEGT, per germline. The CDR3 extends over 15 amino acids.

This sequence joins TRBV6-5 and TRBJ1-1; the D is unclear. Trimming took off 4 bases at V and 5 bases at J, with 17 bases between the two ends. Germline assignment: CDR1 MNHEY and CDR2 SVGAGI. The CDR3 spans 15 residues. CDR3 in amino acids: CASSFGSSRGTEAFF. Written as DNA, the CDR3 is TGTGCCAGCAGTTTCGGGTCCTCCCGAGGAACTGAAGCTTTCTTT.

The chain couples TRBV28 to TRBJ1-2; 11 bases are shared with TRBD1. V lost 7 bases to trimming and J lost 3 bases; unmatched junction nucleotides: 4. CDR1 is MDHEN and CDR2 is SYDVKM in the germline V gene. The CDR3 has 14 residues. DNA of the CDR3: TGTGCCAGCACCGCGGGACAGGGGGACTATGGCTACACCTTC. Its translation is CASTAGQGDYGYTF.

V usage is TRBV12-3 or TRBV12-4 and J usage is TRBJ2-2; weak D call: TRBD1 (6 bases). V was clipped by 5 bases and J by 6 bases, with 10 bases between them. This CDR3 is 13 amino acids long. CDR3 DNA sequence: TGTGCCAGCAGTCGAAACAGGGCCGGGGAGCTGTTTTTT. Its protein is CASSRNRAGELFF.

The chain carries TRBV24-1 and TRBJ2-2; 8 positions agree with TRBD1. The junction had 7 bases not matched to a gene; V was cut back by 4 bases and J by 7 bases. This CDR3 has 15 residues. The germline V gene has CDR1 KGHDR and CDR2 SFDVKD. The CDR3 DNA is TGTGCCACCAGTGACCCGGACAGGGACTTCGGGGAGCTGTTTTTT. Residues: CATSDPDRDFGELFF.

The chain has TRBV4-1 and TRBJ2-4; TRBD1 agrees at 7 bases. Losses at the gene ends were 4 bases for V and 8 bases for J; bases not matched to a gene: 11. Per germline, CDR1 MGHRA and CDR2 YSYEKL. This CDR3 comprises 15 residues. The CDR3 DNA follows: TGCGCCAGCAGCCTTTCGGGACAGTCTTTGGACATTCAGTACTTC. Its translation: CASSLSGQSLDIQYF.

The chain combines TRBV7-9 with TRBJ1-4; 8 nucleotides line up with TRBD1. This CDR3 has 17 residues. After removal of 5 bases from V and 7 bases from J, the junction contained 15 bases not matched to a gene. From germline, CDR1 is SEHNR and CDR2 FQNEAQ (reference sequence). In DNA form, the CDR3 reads TGTGCCAGCAGCCCTCACGGGCAGGACAGGGCGGGTGAAAAACTGTTTTTT. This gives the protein CASSPHGQDRAGEKLFF. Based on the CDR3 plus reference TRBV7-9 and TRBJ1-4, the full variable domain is DTGVSQNPRHKITKRGQNVTFRCDPISEHNRLYWYRQTLGQGPEFLTYFQNEAQLEKSRLLSDRFSAERPKGSFSTLEIQRTEQGDSAMYLCASSPHGQDRAGEKLFFGSGTQLSVL.

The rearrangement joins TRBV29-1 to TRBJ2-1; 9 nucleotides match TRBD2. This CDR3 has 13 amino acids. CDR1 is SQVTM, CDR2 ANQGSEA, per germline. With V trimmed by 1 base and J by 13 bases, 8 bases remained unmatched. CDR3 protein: CSVEGRRREGQFF. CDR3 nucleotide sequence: TGCAGCGTTGAAGGGCGACGGCGGGAGGGCCAGTTCTTC.

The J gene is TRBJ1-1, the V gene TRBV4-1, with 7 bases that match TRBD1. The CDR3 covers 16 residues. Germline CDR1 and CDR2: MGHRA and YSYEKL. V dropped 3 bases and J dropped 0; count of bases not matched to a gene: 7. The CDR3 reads CASSQANRGMNTEAFF. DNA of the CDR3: TGCGCCAGCAGCCAGGCTAACAGGGGCATGAACACTGAAGCTTTCTTT.

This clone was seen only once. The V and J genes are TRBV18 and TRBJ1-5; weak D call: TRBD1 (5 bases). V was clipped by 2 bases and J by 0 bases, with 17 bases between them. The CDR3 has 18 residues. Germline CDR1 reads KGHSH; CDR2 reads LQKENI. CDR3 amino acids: CASSPNAGAEYSNQPQHF. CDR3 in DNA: TGTGCCAGCTCACCAAATGCTGGGGCAGAGTATAGCAATCAGCCCCAGCATTTT.

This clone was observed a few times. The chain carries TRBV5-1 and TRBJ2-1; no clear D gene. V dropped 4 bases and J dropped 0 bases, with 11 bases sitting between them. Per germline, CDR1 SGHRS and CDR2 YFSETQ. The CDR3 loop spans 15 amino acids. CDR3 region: CASSVLPSSYNEQFF. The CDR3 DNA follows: TGCGCCAGCAGCGTGCTCCCGAGCTCCTACAATGAGCAGTTCTTC.

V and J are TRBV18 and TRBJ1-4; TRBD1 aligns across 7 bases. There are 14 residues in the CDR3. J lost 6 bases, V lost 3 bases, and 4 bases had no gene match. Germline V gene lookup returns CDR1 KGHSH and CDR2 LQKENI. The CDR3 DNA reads TGTGCCAGCTCACCTAACCAGGGGGATGAAAAACTGTTTTTT. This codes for CASSPNQGDEKLFF.